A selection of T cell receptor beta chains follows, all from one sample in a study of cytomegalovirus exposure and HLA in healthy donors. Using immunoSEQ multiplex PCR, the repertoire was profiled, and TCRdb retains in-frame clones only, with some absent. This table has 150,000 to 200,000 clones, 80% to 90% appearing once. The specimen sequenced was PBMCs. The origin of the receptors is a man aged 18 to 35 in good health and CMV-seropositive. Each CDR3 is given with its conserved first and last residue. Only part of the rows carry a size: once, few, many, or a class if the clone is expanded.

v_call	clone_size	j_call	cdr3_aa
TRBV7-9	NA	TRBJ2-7	CASSPPGSSYEQYF
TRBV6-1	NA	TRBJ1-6	CASSGHQLNSPLHF
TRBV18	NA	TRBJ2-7	CASSRGQDKLNEQYF
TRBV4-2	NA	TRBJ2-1	CASSQPGQGYNEQFF
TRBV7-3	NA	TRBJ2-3	CASSPNPLYGGAGTDTQYF
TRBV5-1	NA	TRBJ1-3	CASSLGVSGNTIYF
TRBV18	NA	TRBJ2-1	CASSPPVGAPNEQFF
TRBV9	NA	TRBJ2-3	CASSVEGGGAGTDTQYF
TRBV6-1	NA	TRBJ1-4	CASSDRGFGEKLFF
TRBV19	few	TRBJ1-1	CASSPFARVGNTEAFF
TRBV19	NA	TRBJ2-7	CASSTAGSRSYEQYF
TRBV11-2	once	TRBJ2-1	CASSSERGGRYNEQFF
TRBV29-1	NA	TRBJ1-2	CSAPETVYGYTF
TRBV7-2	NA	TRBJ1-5	CASSLESMQPQHF
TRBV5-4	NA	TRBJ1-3	CASMMSSGNTIYF
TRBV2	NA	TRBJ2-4	CASRDTLAKNIQYF
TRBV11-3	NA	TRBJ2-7	CASSVYGLEQYF
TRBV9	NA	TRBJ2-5	CASSPTPVIEQETQYF
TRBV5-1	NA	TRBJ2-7	CASSLAGKNYAYEQYF
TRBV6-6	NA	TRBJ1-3	CASSYSQGNTIYF
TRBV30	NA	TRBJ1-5	CAWSVKGFAQPQHF
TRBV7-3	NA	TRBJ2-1	CASSEAGTGVNEQFF
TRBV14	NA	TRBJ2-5	CASSQGTSGGIFQETQYF
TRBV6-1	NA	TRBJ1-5	CASGTGIGGNQPQHF